The next 2 T cell receptor beta chains were all read from a single sample in a study of blood T cell repertoires in COVID-19. The table came from immunoSEQ multiplex PCR; TCRdb's copy has only in-frame clones and leaves some out. The table records 56,000 or so clones, approximately 80% of them present only once. Sequences were obtained from peripheral blood. These receptors were taken from a man in his fifties with acute or convalescent COVID-19.

V usage is TRBV2 and J usage is TRBJ1-2, with unresolved D. V was shortened by 7 bases and J by 0 bases, with 12 bases between the two germline ends. Germline V gene data show CDR1 as SNHLY and CDR2 as FYNNEI. This CDR3 region has 14 residues. The CDR3 DNA reads as TGTGCCAGCAAGGAGGGCCGATCTAACTATGGCTACACCTTC. Translated: CASKEGRSNYGYTF. The full variable domain, with the rest looked up from reference TRBV2 and TRBJ1-2, is EPEVTQTPSHQVTQMGQEVILRCVPISNHLYFYWYRQILGQKVEFLVSFYNNEISEKSEIFDDQFSVERPDGSNFTLKIRSTKLEDSAMYFCASKEGRSNYGYTFGSGTRLTVV.

The V and J genes are TRBV6-5 and TRBJ2-5; 9 nucleotides align to TRBD1. The CDR3 contains 15 residues. J was trimmed by 4 bases and V by 6 bases; bases with no gene match: 9. In germline, CDR1 is MNHEY, CDR2 SVGAGI. The CDR3 DNA is TGTGCCAGCAGAATGATGGGACAGGGCGGAGAGACCCAGTACTTC. This translates into CASRMMGQGGETQYF.